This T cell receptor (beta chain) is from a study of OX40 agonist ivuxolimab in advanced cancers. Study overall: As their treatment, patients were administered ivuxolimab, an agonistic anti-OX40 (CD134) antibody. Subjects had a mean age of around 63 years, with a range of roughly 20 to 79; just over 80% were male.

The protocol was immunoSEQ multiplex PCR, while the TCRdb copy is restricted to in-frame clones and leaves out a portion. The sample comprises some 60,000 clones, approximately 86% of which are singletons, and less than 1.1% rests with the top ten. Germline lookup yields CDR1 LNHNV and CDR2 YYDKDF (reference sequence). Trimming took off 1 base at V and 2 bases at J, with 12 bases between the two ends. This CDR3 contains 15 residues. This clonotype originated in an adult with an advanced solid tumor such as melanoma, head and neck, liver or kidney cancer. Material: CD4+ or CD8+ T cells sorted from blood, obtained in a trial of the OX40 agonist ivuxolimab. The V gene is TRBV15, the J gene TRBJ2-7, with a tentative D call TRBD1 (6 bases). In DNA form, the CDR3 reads TGTGCCACCAGCAGAGCCGGGACAACCACCTACGAGCAGTACTTC. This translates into CATSRAGTTTYEQYF.